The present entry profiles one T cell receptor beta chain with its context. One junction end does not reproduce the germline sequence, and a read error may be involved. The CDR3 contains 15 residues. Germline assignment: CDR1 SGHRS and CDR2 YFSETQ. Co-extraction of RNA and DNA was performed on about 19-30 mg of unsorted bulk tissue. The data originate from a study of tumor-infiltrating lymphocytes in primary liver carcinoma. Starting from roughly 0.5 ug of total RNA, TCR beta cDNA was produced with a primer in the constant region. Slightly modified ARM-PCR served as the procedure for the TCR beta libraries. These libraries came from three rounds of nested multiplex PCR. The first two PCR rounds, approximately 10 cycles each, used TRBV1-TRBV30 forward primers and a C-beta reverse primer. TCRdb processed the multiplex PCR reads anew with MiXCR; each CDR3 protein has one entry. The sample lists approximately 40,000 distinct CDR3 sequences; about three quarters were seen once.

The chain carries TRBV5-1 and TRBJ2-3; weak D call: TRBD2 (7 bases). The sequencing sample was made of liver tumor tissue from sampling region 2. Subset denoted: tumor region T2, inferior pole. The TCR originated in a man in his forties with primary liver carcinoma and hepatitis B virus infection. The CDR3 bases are TGCGCCAGCAGCGGGTCAGGGGAGGGCACAGATACGCAGTATTTC. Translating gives CASSGSGEGTDTQYF.